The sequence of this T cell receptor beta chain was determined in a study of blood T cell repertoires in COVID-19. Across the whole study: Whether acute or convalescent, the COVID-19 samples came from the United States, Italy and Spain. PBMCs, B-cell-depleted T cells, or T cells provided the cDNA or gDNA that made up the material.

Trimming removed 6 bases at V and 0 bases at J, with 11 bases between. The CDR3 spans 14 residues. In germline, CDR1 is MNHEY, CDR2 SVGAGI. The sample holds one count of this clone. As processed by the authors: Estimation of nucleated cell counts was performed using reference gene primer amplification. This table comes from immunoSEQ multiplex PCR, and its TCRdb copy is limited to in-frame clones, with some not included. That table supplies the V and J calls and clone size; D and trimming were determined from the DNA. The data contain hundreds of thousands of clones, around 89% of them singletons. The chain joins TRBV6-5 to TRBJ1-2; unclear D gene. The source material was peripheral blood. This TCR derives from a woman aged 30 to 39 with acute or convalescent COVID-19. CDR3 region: CASSARATNYGYTF. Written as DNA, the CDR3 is TGTGCCAGCAGCGCGAGGGCAACTAACTATGGCTACACCTTC.